This TCR beta chain was recorded in a study of blood T cell repertoires in COVID-19. Study in general: The origin of the acute and convalescent COVID-19 samples was the United States, Italy and Spain. PBMCs, B-cell-depleted T cells, or T cells provided the cDNA or gDNA that made up the material.

As handled by the study authors: Researchers report that nucleated cell counts were estimated from reference gene primer amplification. Profiled with immunoSEQ multiplex PCR; TCRdb holds only in-frame clones, not every one. V and J calls plus clone size are reproduced from that table; the DNA served to infer D and trimming. The sample includes around 45,000 clones, more than 80% seen only once; the top ten take around 8%. The sequenced material came from peripheral blood. This sequence originates from a man older than 75 in a cohort sampled during active COVID-19.

As DNA, the CDR3 is TGTGCCAGCAGCTTAGTTGGAACTAGCGGGGGGGCCAAGCATGAGCAGTTCTTC. This sequence encodes CASSLVGTSGGAKHEQFF. The V call is TRBV7-2, the J call TRBJ2-1, with 13 bases that match TRBD2. V shed 1 base and J 8 bases; nucleotides not matched to a gene: 11. This CDR3 is built from 18 residues. The germline V gene encodes CDR1 SGHTA and CDR2 FQGNSA. The whole variable domain, filled in from reference TRBV7-2 and TRBJ2-1, reads GAGVSQSPSNKVTEKGKDVELRCDPISGHTALYWYRQSLGQGLEFLIYFQGNSAPDKSGLPSDRFSAERTGGSVSTLTIQRTQQEDSAVYLCASSLVGTSGGAKHEQFFGPGTRLTVL.